This entry lists 17 T cell receptor beta chains sequenced from one sample in a study of T cells in Graves' hyperthyroidism and ophthalmopathy. TCR beta CDR3 sequences were amplified from RNA transcripts. When the TCR CDR3 underwent first-round RT-PCR, the HTBI primer set was used. In TCRdb, the multiplex PCR reads were re-called with MiXCR into one record per CDR3 protein. The data hold about 640,000 distinct CDR3 sequences, with around 21% observed a single time. Material: blood. The receptors shown here come from a man aged 30 to 39 with Graves' ophthalmopathy.

This chain connects TRBV24-1 to TRBJ2-1; a possible D gene is TRBD2 (5 bases). Between the trimmed V and J ends, which lost 4 bases and 2 bases, there was a span of 11 bases. The V gene's germline CDR1 is KGHDR and CDR2 SFDVKD. The CDR3 runs 15 residues. CDR3 DNA: TGTGCCACCAGTGACGGAGCGGTACCCTACAATGAGCAGTTCTTC. Its protein product is CATSDGAVPYNEQFF.

This rearrangement joins TRBV14 to TRBJ2-7, with D perhaps matching TRBD2 (6 bases). CDR1 is SGHDN, CDR2 FVKESK, per germline. V was pared by 4 bases and J by 5 bases, with 15 bases between. This CDR3 has 14 amino acids. CDR3 protein: CASSPLRDRHEQYF. DNA for the CDR3: TGTGCCAGCAGCCCCCTGCGGGACCGGCACGAGCAGTACTTC. The full variable domain, with the rest looked up from reference TRBV14 and TRBJ2-7, is EAGVTQFPSHSVIEKGQTVTLRCDPISGHDNLYWYRRVMGKEIKFLLHFVKESKQDESGMPNNRFLAERTGGTYSTLKVQPAELEDSGVYFCASSPLRDRHEQYFGPGTRLTVT.

This clonotype was observed a handful of times. The rearrangement joins TRBV28 to TRBJ2-3; 9 bases fit TRBD2. Looked up from germline, CDR1 is MDHEN and CDR2 is SYDVKM. The V gene end was trimmed by 3 bases and the J gene end by 7 bases; junction bases not matched to a gene: 20. This CDR3 is built from 19 residues. CDR3 residues: CASSFWASGKALAGNTQYF. The DNA for the CDR3 is TGTGCCAGCAGTTTCTGGGCTAGCGGGAAAGCACTAGCTGGTAATACGCAGTATTTT.

The chain recombines TRBV9 with TRBJ1-2; 7 bases line up with TRBD1. Germline V gene lookup returns CDR1 SGDLS and CDR2 YYNGEE. The ends lost 3 bases at V and 3 bases at J; junction bases unmatched: 11. The CDR3 has 16 amino acids. Written as DNA, the CDR3 is TGTGCCAGCAGCGGATCCCGGACAGGACGTTACTATGGCTACACCTTC. Protein: CASSGSRTGRYYGYTF. Looking up the rest from reference TRBV9 and TRBJ1-2 gives the full variable domain: DSGVTQTPKHLITATGQRVTLRCSPRSGDLSVYWYQQSLDQGLQFLIQYYNGEERAKGNILERFSAQQFPDLHSELNLSSLELGDSALYFCASSGSRTGRYYGYTFGSGTRLTVV.

This clonotype was seen ten or more times. The chain recombines TRBV6-1 with TRBJ1-6; 8 positions match TRBD1. Germline-derived CDR1 and CDR2 are MNHNS and SASEGT. This CDR3 is built from 14 residues. Germline trimming cut 6 bases from V and 6 bases from J; bases unmatched to any gene: 4. The CDR3 DNA is TGTGCCAGCAGAGGACAGGGAGGTAATTCACCCCTCCACTTT. Translated, it gives CASRGQGGNSPLHF.

V usage is TRBV3-1 and J usage is TRBJ2-7; D remains ambiguous. Germline V gives CDR1 LGHDT, CDR2 YNNKEL (reference sequence). The CDR3 is 15 amino acids. The V end was cut by 5 bases, the J end by 0 bases, with 14 bases between. In nucleotides, the CDR3 is TGTGCCAGCAGCGTAACTCTCTCTGGCTCCTACGAGCAGTACTTC. The encoded protein is CASSVTLSGSYEQYF.

This clonotype was detected only a few times. The CDR3 coding sequence is TGTGCCAGCAGTCCTACCGGGACAATCTACGAGCAGTACTTC. Amino acid sequence: CASSPTGTIYEQYF. The V call is TRBV27, the J call TRBJ2-7, with D possibly TRBD1 on 6 matching bases. CDR3 length: 14 residues. CDR1 MNHEY and CDR2 SMNVEV come from the germline V gene (reference sequence). The ends were cut back, 5 bases at V and 3 bases at J, with 14 bases in the middle.

This clonotype was found many times. CDR3 DNA: TGTGCCTGGAGTGTCCGGGGCCTAGACTCCTACAATGAGCAGTTCTTC. This gives the protein CAWSVRGLDSYNEQFF. This chain connects TRBV30 to TRBJ2-1, with D possibly called TRBD1 or TRBD2 (5 bases each). Trimming left V 0 bases short and J 0 bases short, with 12 bases between. Germline V lookup: CDR1 GTSNPN, CDR2 SVGIG (reference sequence). The CDR3 extends over 16 amino acids.

This clonotype was picked up a small number of times. The genes are TRBV3-1 and TRBJ2-6, with D maybe TRBD2 (5 bases). Trimming cost V 1 base and J 7 bases, with 11 bases left between them. The germline V gene has CDR1 LGHDT and CDR2 YNNKEL (reference sequence). There are 15 residues in the CDR3. The CDR3 loop is CASSQVSGYANVLTF. The CDR3 coding sequence is TGTGCCAGCAGCCAAGTTTCGGGATATGCCAACGTCCTGACTTTC.

V gene TRBV2 combines with J gene TRBJ1-4, with D perhaps TRBD1 (5 bases). This CDR3 has 15 residues. Trimming left V 8 bases short and J 8 bases short, with 21 bases between. CDR1 and CDR2 from the germline V gene are SNHLY and FYNNEI. Written as DNA, the CDR3 is TGTGCCAGCGAGGAAGCGGCCCCAGGGAACGAAAAACTGTTTTTT. It encodes CASEEAAPGNEKLFF.

This clonotype was seen only a few times. The chain has TRBV2 and TRBJ2-5; TRBD2 agrees at 8 bases. V gave up 8 bases and J gave up 5 bases; unmatched junction bases: 10. In germline, CDR1 is SNHLY, CDR2 FYNNEI. This CDR3 is 14 amino acids long. The CDR3 region has the DNA TGTGCCAGCCCCACGGGGGGGGCGGGTGAGACCCAGTACTTC. Translation gives CASPTGGAGETQYF.

The chain uses TRBV27 and TRBJ1-4; D possibly corresponds to TRBD1 (6 bases). The CDR3 totals 15 residues. V dropped 4 bases and J dropped 7 bases, with 16 bases sitting between them. CDR1 and CDR2 (germline): MNHEY, SMNVEV (reference sequence). In DNA form, the CDR3 reads TGTGCCAGCAGTTCCCCCGGGACATCGGGTGAAAAACTGTTTTTT. It codes for CASSSPGTSGEKLFF.

This clonotype was observed a few times. The chain recombines TRBV12-3 or TRBV12-4 with TRBJ2-3; 8 bases line up with TRBD2. Trimming took 8 bases from V and 0 from J; bases not matched to a gene: 4. The CDR3 loop spans 14 amino acids. The CDR3 loop is CASGLAPSTDTQYF. As DNA, the CDR3 is TGTGCCAGCGGACTAGCTCCTAGCACAGATACGCAGTATTTT.

V gene TRBV7-8 combines with J gene TRBJ2-7; 10 positions match TRBD1. CDR3 length: 16 amino acids. The germline gives CDR1 SGHVS, CDR2 FQNEAQ. V lost 1 base to trimming and J lost 4 bases; unmatched junction nucleotides: 7. CDR3 region: CASSLGSTGGAYEQYF. The DNA for the CDR3 is TGTGCCAGCAGCTTAGGCTCGACAGGGGGCGCATACGAGCAGTACTTC.

This clonotype was observed a handful of times. The V call is TRBV5-1, the J call TRBJ2-3; 7 bases are a match to TRBD2. The V and J ends lost 7 bases and 4 bases, in that order; junction bases with no gene match: 0. The CDR3 extends over 11 amino acids. Germline CDR1 SGHRS, CDR2 YFSETQ. CDR3 DNA sequence: TGCGCCAGCGCGGGGGCAGATACGCAGTATTTT. It translates to CASAGADTQYF.

The chain couples TRBV18 to TRBJ2-7; 10 bases agree with TRBD1. Germline V CDR1 and CDR2: KGHSH, LQKENI. The trim removed 3 bases at V and 1 base at J, leaving 9 bases unmatched. The length of the CDR3 is 17 residues. Written as DNA, the CDR3 is TGTGCCAGCTCACCGGGTCGTAGGGACAGGGGATCCTACGAGCAGTACTTC. Its protein is CASSPGRRDRGSYEQYF.

This clonotype was observed a handful of times. The chain combines TRBV11-1 with TRBJ1-6; D is possibly TRBD1 (6 bases). CDR1 is SGHAT, CDR2 FQDESV, per germline (reference sequence). Trimming shortened V by 2 bases and J by 8 bases, and 10 bases separated the two germline ends. The CDR3 spans 14 residues. The CDR3 here is CASSLTGRDSPLHF. For the CDR3, the DNA is TGTGCCAGCAGCTTAACAGGGAGGGATTCACCCCTCCACTTT. The full variable domain, rest sourced from reference TRBV11-1 and TRBJ1-6, is EAEVAQSPRYKITEKSQAVAFWCDPISGHATLYWYRQILGQGPELLVQFQDESVVDDSQLPKDRFSAERLKGVDSTLKIQPAELGDSAMYLCASSLTGRDSPLHFGNGTRLTVT.